This T cell receptor (beta chain) was sequenced during a study of T-cell memory formation after mild COVID-19 (dated by TCRdb to the early 2020s). The study in broad terms: TCR sequence clusters from the two donors were found to be largely donor specific. In a couple of donors, T-cell clones that expanded and contracted after mild COVID-19 were followed by sequencing TCRalpha and TCRbeta repertoires longitudinally. The cohort was made up of two young adult volunteers, one female and one male, who were previously healthy. Overall study results and their limits: Some responding clones were detected in pre-infection memory, which suggested that pre-existing cross-reactive memory T cells had joined the SARS-CoV-2 response. The second-wave clones that peaked on day 37 were not confirmed to be SARS-CoV-2 specific. Only a couple of mild cases were covered in the study, and larger cohorts including severe cases with pre-infection samples were considered necessary. Balanced CD4/CD8 phenotypes were observed for clones contracting from day 15 to 85, whereas a bias towards CD4+ was observed for a second wave of clones expanding from day 15 to 37. Contracting CD4+ clones appeared mostly in the CM and EM memory subsets, whereas CD8+ clones were enriched in EMRA.

For sequencing, an Illumina NovaSeq 6000 was employed. cDNA libraries for TCRalpha and TCRbeta were prepared by 5'RACE using constant-segment primers, with sample barcodes and unique molecular identifiers added. RNA was extracted from every sample with Trizol reagent. Library amplification was performed in two PCR steps, and a second sample barcode and Illumina TruSeq adapters were introduced in the second step. Sequencing of the libraries was done on an Illumina NovaSeq, producing 2 x 150 bp paired-end reads. Turning to the authors' computational methods: Demultiplexing of reads and collapsing into UMI-guided consensus sequences were performed with migec v1.2.7. Using mixcr v2.1.11, UMI consensuses were aligned to TRA and TRB V and J templates and then assembled into clonotypes. Expanded or contracted clonotypes were those called significant by both edgeR and NoisET, with noise models trained on biological replicates. For edgeR calls, the cutoffs were a false discovery rate-adjusted p below 0.01 and a log2 fold-change threshold of 1. PCA with hierarchical clustering of max-normalized trajectories of the 1000 most abundant clonotypes was used as exploratory dynamics analysis. Each responding clone was given a CD4 or CD8 phenotype based on the CD4+ and CD8+ repertoires, which had been sequenced separately. The raw public data were reprocessed by TCRdb itself: fastp quality trimming at Q25, MiXCR clonotype calling, in-frame beta chains only. When rows share a CDR3 protein, they turn into one entry using the most common DNA and genes. The authors' filters were not applied to this entry. The sample table lists 470,000 or so distinct CDR3 sequences, around a quarter of them with a count of one. Around an eighth of the sample is in the top ten clones.

PBMCs were isolated by Ficoll-Paque density gradient centrifugation. This clonotype was counted at least ten times. Its antigen remains unidentified. There are no base qualities to consult, and no much larger clone falls within one base. This TCR was recovered from an adult woman who had mild COVID-19 (a few samples of this study predate the infection). The sample titles of this study are shuffled in the database, so cell type and time point are left out; the donor was told from shared clones. Sequenced: PBMCs or a T cell subset sorted from them (not recorded which).

The DNA sequence is TGCAGTGCGGACGTGAGGGGCATCGAGCAGTACTTC. Translated, it gives CSADVRGIEQYF. The V and J genes are TRBV20-1 and TRBJ2-7; the D gene is tentatively TRBD1 or TRBD2, each matching 5 bases. The germline V gene (reference sequence) specifies DFQATT as CDR1 and SNEGSKA as CDR2. Deletion took 6 bases off V and 6 bases off J, with a span of 15 bases between the germline ends. The CDR3 runs 12 amino acids, cysteine and phenylalanine included. Of all the DNA, just the CDR3 is kept, 36 bases in frame from base 1.